The 24 T cell receptor beta chains given below trace back to one sample, sequenced in a study of neoadjuvant anti-PD-1 for oral cavity cancer. The assay was immunoSEQ multiplex PCR, and TCRdb's table has in-frame clones only and misses some. The table records 55,000 to 75,000 clones, under 85% of them present only once. Specimen: PBMCs, collected before nivolumab (anti-PD-1) treatment. The source of these receptors is a person aged 35-79 years with oral cavity squamous cell carcinoma.

The CDR3 region has the DNA TGTGCCAGCAGCTTAAGGGGACAGCAAACAACTAATGAAAAACTGTTTTTT. It is translated as CASSLRGQQTTNEKLFF. The chain is built from TRBV7-9 and TRBJ1-4; 7 bases fit TRBD1. Germline CDR1 reads SEHNR; CDR2 reads FQNEAQ (reference sequence). This CDR3 is built from 17 residues. V trimming: 2 bases; J trimming: 0 bases; junction bases outside the gene matches: 6.

This rearrangement joins TRBV21-1 to TRBJ2-7. TRBV21-1 is noted as a pseudogene. This CDR3 contains 14 residues. The CDR3 sequence: CASSKRDGDYEQYF. CDR3 nucleotide sequence: TGTGCCAGCAGCAAAAGGGACGGGGACTACGAGCAGTACTTC.

The gene calls are TRBV19 and TRBJ1-2, with D maybe TRBD1 (5 bases). Per the germline V gene, CDR1 is LNHDA and CDR2 is SQIVND (reference sequence). The V and J ends lost 4 bases and 1 base respectively, with 10 bases between them. The length of the CDR3 is 14 residues. CDR3 protein: CASSNPGVNYGYTF. The CDR3 DNA reads TGTGCCAGTAGTAATCCGGGGGTTAACTATGGCTACACCTTC.

The J gene is TRBJ1-2, the V gene TRBV5-4, with D maybe TRBD1 (6 bases). The CDR3 has 12 amino acids. Trimming took off 4 bases at V and 8 bases at J, with 12 bases between the two ends. Looked up from germline, CDR1 is SGHNT and CDR2 is YYREEE (reference sequence). The CDR3 reads CASSVDSFGYTF. In nucleotides, the CDR3 is TGTGCCAGCAGCGTGGACAGTTTCGGCTACACCTTC.

The chain carries TRBV18 and TRBJ1-2, with 9 bases aligning to TRBD1. The J segment lost 1 base and the V segment lost 5 bases, leaving 14 bases of the junction unmatched. Per the germline V gene, CDR1 is KGHSH and CDR2 is LQKENI. CDR3 length equals 18 residues. The CDR3 DNA reads TGTGCCAGCTCAGCGCCGGGACAGGGATTTACCCATAACTATGGCTACACCTTC. Amino acids: CASSAPGQGFTHNYGYTF.

V is TRBV5-1 and J is TRBJ1-4; D is possibly TRBD1 (6 bases). CDR1 SGHRS and CDR2 YFSETQ come from the germline V gene. This CDR3 is 14 amino acids long. The ends were cut back, 5 bases at V and 3 bases at J, with 11 bases in the middle. The CDR3 region is CASSGGHANEKLFF. The DNA for the CDR3 is TGCGCCAGCAGTGGGGGACATGCTAATGAAAAACTGTTTTTT.

The V gene is TRBV14, the J gene TRBJ1-2; 7 nucleotides match TRBD1. CDR3 length equals 13 residues. Trimming at V came to 4 bases and at J to 2 bases, leaving 1 base not matched to a gene. Germline V gene sequence: CDR1 SGHDN, CDR2 FVKESK. CDR3 sequence: CASSLGQNYGYTF. The CDR3 DNA follows: TGTGCCAGCAGCCTGGGACAGAACTATGGCTACACCTTC. Supplemented by reference TRBV14 and TRBJ1-2, the full variable domain reads EAGVTQFPSHSVIEKGQTVTLRCDPISGHDNLYWYRRVMGKEIKFLLHFVKESKQDESGMPNNRFLAERTGGTYSTLKVQPAELEDSGVYFCASSLGQNYGYTFGSGTRLTVV.

The V call is TRBV9, the J call TRBJ1-3; D may be TRBD1 (5 bases). The V end lost 0 bases, the J end lost 8 bases, and 12 bases lay between the germline ends. This CDR3 has 14 residues. Germline loops: CDR1 SGDLS, CDR2 YYNGEE. CDR3 sequence reads: CASSVGQGGDTIYF. As DNA, the CDR3 is TGTGCCAGCAGCGTAGGCCAGGGAGGGGACACCATATATTTT.

This chain joins TRBV6-1 and TRBJ1-1, with D unclear. Germline V gene sequence: CDR1 MNHNS, CDR2 SASEGT. Trimming cost V 2 bases and J 13 bases, with 17 bases left between them. CDR3 length: 13 amino acids. The CDR3 here is CASSERVIGIGFF. The CDR3 DNA reads TGTGCCAGCAGTGAACGCGTGATTGGTATAGGTTTCTTT.

CDR3 loop: CASSEEGRGFGTGELFF. CDR3 DNA: TGTGCCAGCAGCGAGGAGGGGAGGGGGTTCGGCACCGGGGAGCTGTTTTTT. The J gene is TRBJ2-2, the V gene TRBV5-6; D possibly corresponds to TRBD2 (7 bases). The V end lost 4 bases, the J end lost 4 bases, and 20 bases lay between the germline ends. Germline loops: CDR1 SGHDT, CDR2 YYEEEE. The CDR3 covers 17 residues. The variable domain in full, completed from reference TRBV5-6 and TRBJ2-2, reads DAGVTQSPTHLIKTRGQQVTLRCSPKSGHDTVSWYQQALGQGPQFIFQYYEEEERQRGNFPDRFSGHQFPNYSSELNVNALLLGDSALYLCASSEEGRGFGTGELFFGEGSRLTVL.

This chain links TRBV7-9 with TRBJ1-2, with unresolved D. Germline V gene sequence: CDR1 SEHNR, CDR2 FQNEAQ (reference sequence). The CDR3 contains 13 residues. The V and J ends lost 4 bases and 8 bases respectively, with 14 bases between them. The CDR3 reads CASSWVSAGGYTF. CDR3 nucleotides: TGTGCCAGCAGCTGGGTTTCGGCGGGGGGCTACACCTTC. Full variable domain (outside the CDR3, taken from reference TRBV7-9 and TRBJ1-2): DTGVSQNPRHKITKRGQNVTFRCDPISEHNRLYWYRQTLGQGPEFLTYFQNEAQLEKSRLLSDRFSAERPKGSFSTLEIQRTEQGDSAMYLCASSWVSAGGYTFGSGTRLTVV.

This clone appeared a few times. The CDR3 DNA reads TGTGCCAGCAGCCAGACAGGGATTTACACTGAAGCTTTCTTT. Protein: CASSQTGIYTEAFF. The V gene is TRBV7-9, the J gene TRBJ1-1, with 7 positions matching TRBD1. Germline V gene sequence: CDR1 SEHNR, CDR2 FQNEAQ (reference sequence). The CDR3 consists of 14 residues. The ends lost 5 bases at V and 3 bases at J; junction bases unmatched: 6.

This clone was detected only once. The CDR3 loop is CASSPQAGPYGYTF. The CDR3 bases are TGTGCCAGCAGCCCTCAAGCAGGACCCTATGGCTACACCTTC. The V call is TRBV7-3, the J call TRBJ1-2; no definite D call. CDR3 length: 14 amino acids. V was clipped by 5 bases and J by 4 bases, with 14 bases between them. Germline V lookup: CDR1 SGHTA, CDR2 FQGTGA. The full variable domain, completed using reference TRBV7-3 and TRBJ1-2, is GAGVSQTPSNKVTEKGKYVELRCDPISGHTALYWYRQSLGQGPEFLIYFQGTGAADDSGLPNDRFFAVRPEGSVSTLKIQRTERGDSAVYLCASSPQAGPYGYTFGSGTRLTVV.

The chain carries TRBV10-2 and TRBJ2-6, with D tentatively TRBD1 (5 bases). This CDR3 has 17 amino acids. Germline V CDR1 and CDR2: WSHSY, SAAADI. Trimming stripped 4 bases from V and 0 bases from J, with 13 bases between. As DNA, the CDR3 is TGCGCCAGCAGTGGGGGCCGGGTTGGCTCTGGGGCCAACGTCCTGACTTTC. This translates into CASSGGRVGSGANVLTF.

This chain uses TRBV11-2 with TRBJ1-1; 8 nucleotides line up with TRBD1. The CDR3 totals 16 residues. Germline V gene data show CDR1 as SGHAT and CDR2 as FQNNGV. V was pared by 4 bases and J by 0 bases, with 7 bases of the junction left unmatched. The CDR3 region is CASSYGQGFMNTEAFF. The CDR3 DNA is TGTGCCAGCAGCTATGGACAGGGTTTCATGAACACTGAAGCTTTCTTT.

This clone was observed a handful of times. The CDR3 DNA reads TGTGCCCATTCGACAGGGAATAGCAATCAGCCCCAGCATTTT. This encodes CAHSTGNSNQPQHF. This chain uses TRBV10-3 with TRBJ1-5; 7 bases are shared with TRBD1. This CDR3 contains 14 residues. The germline gives CDR1 ENHRY, CDR2 SYGVKD. V was clipped by 11 bases and J by 0 bases; unmatched bases: 7.

The rearrangement uses TRBV7-8 and TRBJ2-1; TRBD2 matches 7 bases. The CDR3 extends over 15 amino acids. Per the germline V gene, CDR1 is SGHVS and CDR2 is FQNEAQ. Trimming cost V 5 bases and J 9 bases; bases outside gene matches: 13. Written as DNA, the CDR3 is TGTGCCAGCAGCCCCGGGGCGGGAGAGGAGATTGAGCAGTTCTTC. Its protein product is CASSPGAGEEIEQFF.

V gene TRBV14 combines with J gene TRBJ1-1; TRBD1 might be the D (6 bases). CDR1 SGHDN and CDR2 FVKESK come from the germline V gene. V shed 4 bases and J shed 1 base, with 13 bases lying between them. The CDR3 is 15 residues long. The CDR3 is CASSLQQGKNTEAFF. Written as DNA, the CDR3 is TGTGCCAGCAGCCTACAACAGGGAAAGAACACTGAAGCTTTCTTT.

The J gene is TRBJ2-2, the V gene TRBV21-1; the D call of TRBD1 is as the table states it, not checked on the DNA. TRBV21-1 is annotated as a pseudogene. The CDR3 loop spans 16 amino acids. The CDR3 sequence: CASNAGTGANRGELFF. For the CDR3, the DNA is TGTGCCAGCAACGCTGGGACAGGGGCGAACAGGGGGGAGCTGTTTTTT.

The rearrangement uses TRBV19 and TRBJ1-6, with 8 nucleotides matching TRBD1. The germline CDR1 and CDR2 sequences are LNHDA and SQIVND (reference sequence). J gave up 8 bases and V 6 bases, and 6 bases lay outside the gene matches. This CDR3 spans 14 amino acids. The CDR3 spells CASRVTGGDSPLHF. The CDR3 DNA reads TGTGCCAGTAGGGTTACAGGGGGGGATTCACCCCTCCACTTT.

This clone appeared a single time. The V gene is TRBV20-1, the J gene TRBJ1-1, with D hard to call. There are 11 residues in the CDR3. V was cut by 6 bases and J by 7 bases, with 12 bases left in between. Germline V lookup: CDR1 DFQATT, CDR2 SNEGSKA (reference sequence). CDR3 in DNA: TGCAGTGCCGTCTTGGTTGATGAAGCTTTCTTT. Protein: CSAVLVDEAFF.

This clone was recorded only once. V usage is TRBV7-6 and J usage is TRBJ1-2, with D perhaps matching TRBD1 (6 bases). V gave up 5 bases and J gave up 7 bases, with 23 bases separating them. The germline V gene has CDR1 SGHVS and CDR2 FNYEAQ. CDR3 length equals 16 residues. In DNA form, the CDR3 reads TGTGCCAGCAGCCCCCTTAGAGGGGGGTGGTCCCTTGGCTACACCTTC. This encodes CASSPLRGGWSLGYTF.

This rearrangement joins TRBV9 to TRBJ1-4, with TRBD1 matching 7 bases. Germline V gene lookup returns CDR1 SGDLS and CDR2 YYNGEE. V trimming: 0 bases; J trimming: 8 bases; junction bases outside the gene matches: 7. The CDR3 has 15 residues. This CDR3 reads CASSVGQGKGEKLFF. DNA for the CDR3: TGTGCCAGCAGCGTAGGACAGGGAAAGGGCGAAAAACTGTTTTTT.

The chain has TRBV6-1 and TRBJ1-6; D gene uncertain. The germline V and J ends were trimmed by 4 bases and 6 bases, with 10 bases remaining between them. The CDR3 totals 14 residues. The V gene's germline CDR1 is MNHNS and CDR2 SASEGT. The CDR3 spells CASSGEIGNSPLHF. DNA for the CDR3: TGTGCCAGCAGTGGAGAAATTGGTAATTCACCCCTCCACTTT.